This T cell receptor (beta chain) was found in a study of blood T cell repertoires in COVID-19. As for the study in general: The United States, Italy and Spain supplied acute and convalescent COVID-19 samples. PBMCs, B-cell-depleted T cells, or T cells provided the cDNA or gDNA that made up the material.

The CDR3 covers 11 residues. Per the germline V gene, CDR1 is DFQATT and CDR2 is SNEGSKA (reference sequence). Trimming took 1 base from V and 7 from J, leaving 8 bases between them. Study processing details: Amplification of reference gene primers was used by the study to estimate nucleated cell counts. The protocol was immunoSEQ multiplex PCR, while the TCRdb copy is restricted to in-frame clones and leaves out a portion. That table is the source of V, J and clone size, and D and trimming were worked out from the DNA. The sample carries roughly 200,000 clones, about 85% recorded once. The receptor comes from a man aged 55 to 70 with active or convalescent COVID-19. This rearrangement joins TRBV20-1 to TRBJ2-7; the D is unclear. The specimen sequenced was peripheral blood. The CDR3 spells CSARVVLEQYF. The CDR3 DNA sequence: TGCAGTGCTAGAGTAGTCCTGGAGCAGTACTTC.